The clone carrying this TCR beta chain showed up just once. This CDR3 is 14 amino acids long. Germline CDR1 reads SNHLY; CDR2 reads FYNNEI. The V end lost 10 bases, the J end lost 0 bases, and 12 bases lay between the germline ends. This specimen comes from a study of T cell changes during pregnancy in multiple sclerosis. Sequencing was performed with immunoSEQ multiplex PCR; in TCRdb, only in-frame clones are kept and a portion is missing. Among about 33,000 clones listed, about 91% were seen once. The specimen was CD4+ T cells from peripheral blood mononuclear cells, collected in the third trimester of pregnancy. The TCR was taken from a female donor in good health, enrolled as a control in a pregnancy study. The chain recombines TRBV2 with TRBJ1-4; unclear D gene. The CDR3 loop is CATKSQSTNEKLFF. DNA of the CDR3: TGTGCCACCAAGTCACAGTCAACTAATGAAAAACTGTTTTTT. Drawing the rest from reference TRBV2 and TRBJ1-4, the complete variable domain is EPEVTQTPSHQVTQMGQEVILRCVPISNHLYFYWYRQILGQKVEFLVSFYNNEISEKSEIFDDQFSVERPDGSNFTLKIRSTKLEDSAMYFCATKSQSTNEKLFFGSGTQLSVL.